This TCR beta chain is from a study of blood T cell repertoires in COVID-19. V trimming: 1 base; J trimming: 5 bases; junction bases outside the gene matches: 9. Germline V gene data show CDR1 as LNHDA and CDR2 as SQIVND (reference sequence). The CDR3 has 16 residues. Assay used: immunoSEQ multiplex PCR; TCRdb lists only in-frame clones, some missing. The sample holds 180,000 or so clones; 80% to 90% are singletons and the top ten take 3.3%. The chain couples TRBV19 to TRBJ2-7, with 9 bases matching TRBD2. Source material: peripheral blood. The sequence was obtained from a man aged 60 to 69 with acute or convalescent COVID-19. CDR3 protein: CASSIAGVAGANEQYF. The CDR3 nucleotides are TGTGCCAGTAGTATAGCCGGGGTAGCGGGAGCAAACGAGCAGTACTTC. The whole variable domain, remainder taken from reference TRBV19 and TRBJ2-7, is DGGITQSPKYLFRKEGQNVTLSCEQNLNHDAMYWYRQDPGQGLRLIYYSQIVNDFQKGDIAEGYSVSREKKESFPLTVTSAQKNPTAFYLCASSIAGVAGANEQYFGPGTRLTVT.